This T cell receptor (beta chain) was captured in a study of radiation and T cells in renal cell carcinoma. Across the whole study: Nephrectomy followed 15 Gy stereotactic body radiation by 4 weeks.

There are 15 residues in the CDR3. V was shortened by 5 bases and J by 0 bases, with 12 bases between the two germline ends. Germline values: CDR1 SGHAT, CDR2 FQNNGV. Sequencing was performed with immunoSEQ multiplex PCR; in TCRdb, only in-frame clones are kept and a portion is missing. The profile covers about 150,000 clones, with 88% appearing a single time and about 4.3% taken by the ten largest. As to time point: baseline pretreatment blood. Treatment here: 15 Gy SBRT to primary tumor, nephrectomy 4 weeks later. After SBRT, blood was collected at 2 and 4 weeks, plus baseline. The patient's renal cell carcinoma had clear cell pathology.

The chain joins TRBV11-2 to TRBJ2-3; no reliable D call. The sequence was collected from a woman in her 70s with renal cell carcinoma. The source was blood, collected from a patient whose treatment included radiotherapy and nephrectomy. CDR3 sequence (DNA): TGTGCCAGCAGCCTGGGTGAAGCCAGCACAGATACGCAGTATTTT. It is translated as CASSLGEASTDTQYF.